The 32 T cell receptor beta chains given below trace back to one sample, sequenced in a study of T-cell memory formation after mild COVID-19. TCRdb re-derived calls from the 5' RACE reads in MiXCR, one entry per CDR3 protein. The data contain about 560,000 distinct CDR3 sequences, more than 15% of them singletons. Sequenced input: PBMCs or a T cell subset sorted from them (not recorded which). The receptor set was obtained from an adult woman who had mild COVID-19 (a few samples of this study predate the infection). Cell type and time point are not known.

This clonotype was seen a few times. The chain is built from TRBV7-8 and TRBJ2-5; TRBD2 matches at 8 bases. The CDR3 has 15 residues. Germline V gene data show CDR1 as SGHVS and CDR2 as FQNEAQ. V lost 7 bases to trimming and J lost 2 bases; unmatched junction nucleotides: 9. CDR3: CASMGLGLLQETQYF. CDR3 DNA sequence: TGTGCCAGCATGGGACTAGGACTATTACAAGAGACCCAGTACTTC.

The chain uses TRBV10-3 and TRBJ2-2; 7 bases agree with TRBD1. The CDR3 is 16 residues long. V lost 5 bases to trimming and J lost 4 bases; unmatched junction nucleotides: 10. Germline V gives CDR1 ENHRY, CDR2 SYGVKD. The CDR3 nucleotides are TGTGCCATCAGTATCTCCGGGACAGCGATCACCGGGGAGCTGTTTTTT. Translating gives CAISISGTAITGELFF.

This chain connects TRBV19 to TRBJ2-7, with D tentatively TRBD1 or TRBD2 (5 bases each). The V end lost 2 bases, the J end lost 3 bases, and 20 bases lay between the germline ends. Germline V CDR1 and CDR2: LNHDA, SQIVND (reference sequence). There are 17 residues in the CDR3. For the CDR3, the DNA is TGTGCCAGTAGTATATCGTCCCGGGCCCGGGGCAACTACGAGCAGTACTTC. This translates into CASSISSRARGNYEQYF.

A few counts support this clonotype. The rearrangement uses TRBV11-2 and TRBJ1-6, with unresolved D. The CDR3 has 16 residues. The germline CDR1 and CDR2 sequences are SGHAT and FQNNGV. V was shortened by 0 bases and J by 0 bases, with 6 bases between the two germline ends. The CDR3 DNA sequence: TGTGCCAGCAGCTTAGATTCCAACTCCTATAATTCACCCCTCCACTTT. Translation gives CASSLDSNSYNSPLHF. Full variable domain (missing parts from reference TRBV11-2 and TRBJ1-6): EAGVAQSPRYKIIEKRQSVAFWCNPISGHATLYWYQQILGQGPKLLIQFQNNGVVDDSQLPKDRFSAERLKGVDSTLKIQPAKLEDSAVYLCASSLDSNSYNSPLHFGNGTRLTVT.

The rearrangement joins TRBV6-1 to TRBJ1-2; maybe TRBD1 (5 bases). Trimming took off 6 bases at V and 8 bases at J, with 13 bases between the two ends. Germline V gene data show CDR1 as MNHNS and CDR2 as SASEGT. CDR3 length equals 12 residues. The CDR3 region has the DNA TGTGCCAGCAGGGAAAAAGGACACGGCTACACCTTC. This sequence encodes CASREKGHGYTF.

This clonotype appeared a few times. This chain connects TRBV7-9 to TRBJ2-1; TRBD1 aligns across 8 bases. The V segment lost 5 bases and the J segment 8 bases; nucleotides outside the gene matches: 8. Looked up from germline, CDR1 is SEHNR and CDR2 is FQNEAQ (reference sequence). The CDR3 spans 14 residues. CDR3 nucleotide sequence: TGTGCCAGCAGCCAAGACAGGGGTAGGGATGAGCAGTTCTTC. Translation: CASSQDRGRDEQFF.

The chain uses TRBV20-1 and TRBJ1-5, with 7 bases lining up with TRBD1. The CDR3 spans 12 residues. Germline CDR1 reads DFQATT; CDR2 reads SNEGSKA (reference sequence). J lost 7 bases, V lost 4 bases, and 4 bases had no gene match. CDR3 in amino acids: CSAKGANQPQHF. CDR3 DNA sequence: TGCAGTGCTAAGGGGGCGAACCAGCCCCAGCATTTT.

The sample holds a few counts of this clonotype. CDR3 loop: CSAGQGEWEKLFF. The CDR3, as DNA: TGCAGTGCGGGTCAGGGGGAATGGGAAAAACTGTTTTTT. The chain recombines TRBV20-1 with TRBJ1-4; TRBD1 matches 7 bases. V trimming: 6 bases; J trimming: 8 bases; junction bases outside the gene matches: 9. The CDR3 sequence is 13 residues long. The germline CDR1 and CDR2 sequences are DFQATT and SNEGSKA (reference sequence).

With respect to this clonotype: This sequence may be a read error, since a much larger clone differs from it by one base. The CDR3 carries no conserved terminal phenylalanine or tryptophan, so it likely arises from a read error. This chain uses TRBV29-1 with TRBJ2-5; unclear D gene. There are 13 residues in the CDR3. V shed 0 bases and J shed 5 bases, with 10 bases lying between them. The germline CDR1 and CDR2 sequences are SQVTM and ANQGSEA. For the CDR3, the DNA is TGCAGCGTTGAAGATCACCCTCAGGAGACCCAGTACATC. As protein: CSVEDHPQETQYI.

J is TRBJ1-6 and V is TRBV4-2; 10 bases line up with TRBD1. The germline V gene encodes CDR1 LGHNA and CDR2 YNFKEQ. This CDR3 contains 16 residues. V was clipped by 8 bases and J by 10 bases; unmatched bases: 14. The CDR3 reads CASSRDRGPSGSPLHF. The CDR3 region has the DNA TGTGCCAGCTCAAGGGACAGGGGTCCTTCGGGATCACCCCTCCACTTT.

This clonotype came up a few times. The genes are TRBV30 and TRBJ1-3; D uncertain. V lost 3 bases and J lost 0, with 12 bases in between. The germline gives CDR1 GTSNPN, CDR2 SVGIG (reference sequence). The CDR3 sequence is 15 residues long. The CDR3 protein is CAWRGTRSSGNTIYF. CDR3 sequence (DNA): TGTGCCTGGAGGGGCACCAGGAGCTCTGGAAACACCATATATTTT.

V usage is TRBV9 and J usage is TRBJ2-6, with 7 bases that match TRBD2. V was pared by 4 bases and J by 2 bases, with 3 bases of the junction left unmatched. CDR1 and CDR2 (germline): SGDLS, YYNGEE. The CDR3 sequence is 15 residues long. CDR3 protein: CASSRRGAGANVLTF. The CDR3 nucleotides read TGTGCCAGCAGCCGCCGGGGGGCTGGGGCCAACGTCCTGACTTTC.

The chain has TRBV7-2 and TRBJ1-1, with D perhaps TRBD1 (5 bases). The CDR3 consists of 14 residues. The V gene lost 6 bases and the J gene lost 3 bases, with 14 bases spanning the gap. From germline, CDR1 is SGHTA and CDR2 FQGNSA. The CDR3 sequence is CASSPPGGYTEAFF. The CDR3 coding sequence is TGTGCCAGCAGTCCTCCGGGGGGTTACACTGAAGCTTTCTTT.

The table lists this clonotype with a few counts. The chain joins TRBV12-3 or TRBV12-4 to TRBJ2-7, with a weak D call TRBD1 (5 bases). The CDR3 covers 14 residues. The ends were cut back, 2 bases at V and 5 bases at J, with 13 bases in the middle. This CDR3 is CASSLRQGRHEQYF. The CDR3 DNA is TGTGCCAGCAGTTTACGCCAGGGTAGGCACGAGCAGTACTTC.

The rearrangement joins TRBV9 to TRBJ2-3, with 9 bases matching TRBD2. In germline, CDR1 is SGDLS, CDR2 YYNGEE. The CDR3 length is 16 residues. The V and J ends lost 0 bases and 2 bases, in that order; junction bases with no gene match: 4. CDR3 region: CASSVGVAGVTDTQYF. The CDR3 bases are TGTGCCAGCAGCGTAGGAGTAGCGGGGGTCACAGATACGCAGTATTTT.

The V gene is TRBV15, the J gene TRBJ1-1, with D uncertain. Trimming removed 1 base at V and 6 bases at J, with 12 bases between. The CDR3 covers 14 residues. Germline CDR1 is LNHNV and CDR2 is YYDKDF (reference sequence). Here the CDR3 reads CATSRGNAGAEAFF. CDR3 in DNA: TGTGCCACCAGCAGAGGGAACGCAGGAGCTGAAGCTTTCTTT.

CDR3 sequence reads: CSVEAWQGGELFF. DNA for the CDR3: TGCAGCGTTGAAGCATGGCAGGGGGGGGAGCTGTTTTTT. The chain recombines TRBV29-1 with TRBJ2-2; D is possibly TRBD1 (6 bases). The CDR3 spans 13 residues. V lost 1 base to trimming and J lost 8 bases, with 11 bases between them. Germline V gene data show CDR1 as SQVTM and CDR2 as ANQGSEA.

Only a few counts were recorded for this clonotype. The chain carries TRBV5-5 and TRBJ2-1; TRBD2 aligns across 11 bases. CDR1 and CDR2 (germline): SGHKS, YYEKEE (reference sequence). Germline trimming cut 0 bases from V and 9 bases from J; bases unmatched to any gene: 8. The CDR3 loop spans 16 amino acids. The CDR3 sequence is CASSLVTSGTFSEQFF. The CDR3 coding sequence is TGTGCCAGCAGCTTGGTGACTAGCGGGACGTTCAGTGAGCAGTTCTTC.

This clonotype was counted only a few times. This chain connects TRBV12-3 or TRBV12-4 to TRBJ2-4; maybe TRBD1 (5 bases). The V end lost 7 bases, the J end lost 4 bases, and 14 bases lay between the germline ends. There are 14 residues in the CDR3. The CDR3 spells CASTLAGKKNIQYF. The DNA for the CDR3 is TGTGCCAGCACCTTAGCAGGGAAGAAAAACATTCAGTACTTC.

The chain joins TRBV24-1 to TRBJ1-4; 7 nucleotides line up with TRBD1. Unmatched junction bases numbered 4, after V lost 4 bases and J lost 3 bases. The CDR3 sequence is 15 residues long. Germline CDR1 and CDR2: KGHDR and SFDVKD. CDR3 amino acids: CATSDNQGANEKLFF. CDR3 nucleotide sequence: TGTGCCACCAGTGACAATCAGGGGGCTAATGAAAAACTGTTTTTT.

The rearrangement uses TRBV7-2 and TRBJ2-1; D possibly matches TRBD1 or TRBD2 (6 bases each). This CDR3 comprises 14 residues. Germline CDR1 reads SGHTA; CDR2 reads FQGNSA. The V and J ends lost 5 bases and 2 bases respectively, with 10 bases between them. CDR3: CASSRGRTYNEQFF. For the CDR3, the DNA is TGTGCCAGCAGCCGGGGGCGTACCTACAATGAGCAGTTCTTC.

As DNA, the CDR3 is TGTGCCAGCAGTTTGAGAGGGGGCCACACTGAAGCTTTCTTT. Translating gives CASSLRGGHTEAFF. The chain uses TRBV28 and TRBJ1-1; 7 positions match TRBD1. Germline-derived CDR1 and CDR2 are MDHEN and SYDVKM. CDR3 length: 14 amino acids. V shed 3 bases and J 3 bases; nucleotides not matched to a gene: 4.

The chain couples TRBV7-3 to TRBJ2-2; D is possibly TRBD2 (5 bases). From germline, CDR1 is SGHTA and CDR2 FQGTGA. The CDR3 sequence is 16 residues long. Trimming took 2 bases from V and 4 from J, leaving 14 bases between them. The CDR3 DNA reads TGTGCCAGCAGCTTAGGGAGACTACACTGCACCGGGGAGCTGTTTTTT. Protein product: CASSLGRLHCTGELFF.

This clonotype was detected a few times. The chain uses TRBV25-1 and TRBJ1-3; D might be TRBD1 (5 bases). The CDR3 is 14 amino acids. CDR1 is MGHDK and CDR2 is SYGVNS in the germline V gene. Trimming pared 7 bases from V and 8 bases from J, leaving 18 bases between. Here the CDR3 reads CASNPGGTWDTIYF. In DNA form, the CDR3 reads TGTGCCAGCAATCCCGGCGGGACCTGGGACACCATATATTTT.

This clonotype showed up just once. The chain recombines TRBV9 with TRBJ1-1; no clear D gene. This CDR3 region has 13 residues. V lost 3 bases to trimming and J lost 3 bases, with 9 bases between them. Germline lookup yields CDR1 SGDLS and CDR2 YYNGEE. The CDR3, as DNA: TGTGCCAGCAGCGCATACACCGACACTGAAGCTTTCTTT. This gives the protein CASSAYTDTEAFF.

This chain joins TRBV4-1 and TRBJ2-5; 7 nucleotides align to TRBD1. J was trimmed by 3 bases and V by 4 bases; bases with no gene match: 11. Per the germline V gene, CDR1 is MGHRA and CDR2 is YSYEKL. The CDR3 length is 16 residues. CDR3 DNA: TGCGCCAGCAGCCCCGGACCAGCCACAGGGGAAGAGACCCAGTACTTC. It yields the protein CASSPGPATGEETQYF.

J is TRBJ1-1 and V is TRBV7-9; D is unresolved. The CDR3 contains 14 residues. With 8 bases removed from V and 1 base from J, the gap between germline ends came to 14 bases. In germline, CDR1 is SEHNR, CDR2 FQNEAQ (reference sequence). Written as DNA, the CDR3 is TGTGCCAGCGGGCATCAGGTACAGAACACTGAAGCTTTCTTT. Protein product: CASGHQVQNTEAFF.

This chain joins TRBV6-5 and TRBJ2-3, with 7 positions matching TRBD2. Losses at the gene ends were 5 bases for V and 10 bases for J; bases not matched to a gene: 9. The CDR3 has 13 amino acids. CDR1 and CDR2 from the germline V gene are MNHEY and SVGAGI. This chain's CDR3 is CASSRGGQFAQYF. The CDR3 nucleotides are TGTGCCAGCAGTCGCGGGGGTCAGTTCGCGCAGTATTTT.

V gene TRBV6-5 combines with J gene TRBJ1-2; perhaps TRBD1 as D (6 bases). Trimming removed 0 bases from V and 4 bases from J, with 24 bases in between. The CDR3 is made up of 19 amino acids. Germline V lookup: CDR1 MNHEY, CDR2 SVGAGI. CDR3 nucleotide sequence: TGTGCCAGCAGTTACTCTGGCTCCTTCTCGGGACAAACGACCTATGGCTACACCTTC. As protein: CASSYSGSFSGQTTYGYTF.

This clonotype was found a few times. The J gene is TRBJ2-7, the V gene TRBV20-1, with D hard to call. Germline V CDR1 and CDR2: DFQATT, SNEGSKA (reference sequence). The CDR3 totals 11 residues. The ends were cut back, 6 bases at V and 3 bases at J, with 9 bases in the middle. CDR3 sequence: CSALINYEQYF. The DNA for the CDR3 is TGCAGTGCGCTCATCAACTACGAGCAGTACTTC.

The chain is built from TRBV19 and TRBJ2-7; a possible D gene is TRBD2 (5 bases). The germline V and J ends were trimmed by 1 base and 2 bases, with 18 bases remaining between them. Germline V gene data show CDR1 as LNHDA and CDR2 as SQIVND (reference sequence). The CDR3 loop spans 17 amino acids. The CDR3 sequence: CASSIVSRALSPYEQYF. Here the CDR3 DNA reads TGTGCCAGTAGTATAGTGTCGAGGGCCTTGTCCCCCTACGAGCAGTACTTC.

V gene TRBV5-1 combines with J gene TRBJ2-1; D remains ambiguous. V was shortened by 0 bases and J by 6 bases, with 7 bases between the two germline ends. Per the germline V gene, CDR1 is SGHRS and CDR2 is YFSETQ. The CDR3 runs 13 residues. The CDR3 sequence is CASSLGSANEQFF. The CDR3 region has the DNA TGCGCCAGCAGCTTGGGATCGGCCAATGAGCAGTTCTTC.